The 28 T cell receptor beta chains in this list originate from one sample, sequenced in a study of blood T cell repertoires in COVID-19. Data came from immunoSEQ multiplex PCR; TCRdb stores just in-frame clones and leaves some out. The sample consists of roughly 150,000 clones, approximately 85% of them appearing once. The sample was peripheral blood. The receptors were sampled from a man older than 75 with COVID-19, enrolled during active disease.

The genes are TRBV28 and TRBJ1-1, with D possibly being TRBD1 (6 bases). The CDR3 runs to 12 residues. CDR1 and CDR2 (germline): MDHEN, SYDVKM. V gave up 8 bases and J gave up 1 base, with 8 bases separating them. The CDR3 DNA sequence: TGTGCCAGCGAGACAGGGAACACTGAAGCTTTCTTT. Its protein is CASETGNTEAFF.

The chain recombines TRBV18 with TRBJ1-6, with D unresolved. From germline, CDR1 is KGHSH and CDR2 LQKENI. The ends were cut back, 4 bases at V and 5 bases at J, with 6 bases in the middle. CDR3 length: 13 amino acids. The CDR3 nucleotides read TGTGCCAGCTCACTCCAGGATAATTCACCCCTCCACTTT. This gives the protein CASSLQDNSPLHF. The variable domain in full, completed from reference TRBV18 and TRBJ1-6, reads NAGVMQNPRHLVRRRGQEARLRCSPMKGHSHVYWYRQLPEEGLKFMVYLQKENIIDESGMPKERFSAEFPKEGPSILRIQQVVRGDSAAYFCASSLQDNSPLHFGNGTRLTVT.

This sequence joins TRBV5-8 and TRBJ2-5; 13 bases fit TRBD2. This CDR3 region has 15 residues. Germline CDR1 SGHTS, CDR2 YDEGEE. With V trimmed by 6 bases and J by 3 bases, 5 bases remained unmatched. CDR3 sequence reads: CASTQGTSGEETQYF. CDR3 nucleotides: TGTGCCAGCACCCAAGGGACTAGCGGGGAAGAGACCCAGTACTTC.

CDR3 amino acids: CASSFGGARTGELFF. CDR3 coding DNA: TGTGCCAGCAGCTTCGGGGGGGCCAGGACCGGGGAGCTGTTTTTT. The chain employs TRBV5-4 and TRBJ2-2; 8 bases map to TRBD2. The CDR3 totals 15 residues. V dropped 2 bases and J dropped 5; count of bases not matched to a gene: 5. Germline loops: CDR1 SGHNT, CDR2 YYREEE (reference sequence).

The V and J genes are TRBV4-1 and TRBJ1-6; tentatively, D is TRBD1 (6 bases). Germline V gives CDR1 MGHRA, CDR2 YSYEKL. The CDR3 has 18 amino acids. Deletions cut 0 bases from V and 1 base from J, with 13 bases between. CDR3 residues: CASSQERGGASYNSPLHF. Written as DNA, the CDR3 is TGCGCCAGCAGCCAAGAGAGGGGGGGCGCGTCCTATAATTCACCCCTCCACTTT.

The J gene is TRBJ1-1, the V gene TRBV6-2 or TRBV6-3; D is unresolved. Germline V CDR1 and CDR2: MNHEY, SVGEGT. Trimming shortened V by 5 bases and J by 6 bases, and 13 bases separated the two germline ends. CDR3 size: 13 residues. CDR3 coding DNA: TGTGCCAGCAGTCTGCTGGTGGGAGCTGAAGCTTTCTTT. It specifies CASSLLVGAEAFF.

J is TRBJ2-2 and V is TRBV5-1, with a weak D call TRBD2 (6 bases). Germline loops: CDR1 SGHRS, CDR2 YFSETQ. V was shortened by 0 bases and J by 8 bases, with 8 bases between the two germline ends. The CDR3 length is 13 residues. The CDR3 DNA is TGCGCCAGCAGCTTGGGTCTAGCGGGGGAGCTGTTTTTT. This codes for CASSLGLAGELFF.

Comment on this clone: With a much larger clone just one base away, this may be a read error. The genes are TRBV4-2 and TRBJ1-1, with D unresolved. The length of the CDR3 is 13 residues. Germline assignment: CDR1 LGHNA and CDR2 YNFKEQ. Between the trimmed V and J ends, which lost 4 bases and 3 bases, there was a span of 9 bases. CDR3 in amino acids: CASSPPADTEAFF. The CDR3 nucleotides read TGTGCCAGCAGCCCACCCGCGGACACTGAAGCTTTCTTT.

J is TRBJ1-1 and V is TRBV7-8; D is possibly TRBD1 (5 bases). The germline V gene encodes CDR1 SGHVS and CDR2 FQNEAQ. Trimming cost V 5 bases and J 1 base, with 17 bases left between them. This CDR3 is 16 amino acids long. This chain's CDR3 is CASSPIRPTENTEAFF. In DNA, the CDR3 is TGTGCCAGCAGCCCCATCCGCCCGACAGAGAACACTGAAGCTTTCTTT. Full variable domain (outside the CDR3, taken from reference TRBV7-8 and TRBJ1-1): GAGVSQSPRYKVAKRGQDVALRCDPISGHVSLFWYQQALGQGPEFLTYFQNEAQLDKSGLPSDRFFAERPEGSVSTLKIQRTQQEDSAVYLCASSPIRPTENTEAFFGQGTRLTVV.

This chain uses TRBV4-3 with TRBJ1-6, with D possibly being TRBD1 (5 bases). Germline V gives CDR1 LGHNA, CDR2 YSLEER. V dropped 0 bases and J dropped 10 bases, with 13 bases sitting between them. The CDR3 spans 15 residues. CDR3 region: CASSQDSRGYSPLHF. The CDR3 region has the DNA TGCGCCAGCAGCCAAGATTCTAGGGGATACTCACCCCTCCACTTT.

This chain connects TRBV28 to TRBJ1-1, with 7 bases matching TRBD1. Per germline, CDR1 MDHEN and CDR2 SYDVKM. The CDR3 spans 16 residues. Trimming cost V 3 bases and J 1 base; bases outside gene matches: 8. Here the CDR3 DNA reads TGTGCCAGCAGTTTCAGACGGACAGGACCGAACACTGAAGCTTTCTTT. Translation: CASSFRRTGPNTEAFF. Based on the CDR3 plus reference TRBV28 and TRBJ1-1, the full variable domain is DVKVTQSSRYLVKRTGEKVFLECVQDMDHENMFWYRQDPGLGLRLIYFSYDVKMKEKGDIPEGYSVSREKKERFSLILESASTNQTSMYLCASSFRRTGPNTEAFFGQGTRLTVV.

This clone showed up just once. The CDR3 DNA is TGTGCCAGCACTCCCTCGGGATTCACAGATACGCAGTATTTT. This translates into CASTPSGFTDTQYF. The chain has TRBV6-6 and TRBJ2-3; D is perhaps TRBD2 (5 bases). From germline, CDR1 is MNHNY and CDR2 SVGAGI (reference sequence). This CDR3 is built from 14 residues. Trimming pared 7 bases from V and 2 bases from J, leaving 13 bases between.

V is TRBV9 and J is TRBJ2-5, with a possible D match to TRBD2 (7 bases). Germline CDR1 SGDLS, CDR2 YYNGEE. V lost 2 bases to trimming and J lost 3 bases, with 14 bases between them. This CDR3 is built from 15 residues. The CDR3, as DNA: TGTGCCAGCAGCGTCTCGGGGGGCGGGGAAGAGACCCAGTACTTC. Its protein is CASSVSGGGEETQYF.

The chain links TRBV18 to TRBJ2-6, with 9 nucleotides matching TRBD2. Germline trimming cut 3 bases from V and 4 bases from J; bases unmatched to any gene: 10. Germline CDR1 reads KGHSH; CDR2 reads LQKENI. CDR3 length: 18 residues. CDR3 region: CASSPRRGGPPGANVLTF. The DNA of the CDR3 is TGTGCCAGCTCACCGCGGCGGGGGGGCCCACCAGGGGCCAACGTCCTGACTTTC.

This chain connects TRBV6-5 to TRBJ1-1, with TRBD1 matching 7 bases. The CDR3 runs 14 residues. V lost 7 bases to trimming and J lost 2 bases; unmatched junction nucleotides: 7. Germline V gene data show CDR1 as MNHEY and CDR2 as SVGAGI. CDR3 DNA: TGTGCCAGCAAAACAGGGGATTCAAACACTGAAGCTTTCTTT. Amino acids: CASKTGDSNTEAFF.

The chain uses TRBV10-3 and TRBJ2-3; TRBD2 matches 7 bases. The length of the CDR3 is 17 residues. J was trimmed by 2 bases and V by 3 bases; bases with no gene match: 11. Germline loops: CDR1 ENHRY, CDR2 SYGVKD. This CDR3 is CAISDNVKRGNTDTQYF. In DNA form, the CDR3 reads TGTGCCATCAGTGACAACGTTAAGCGGGGAAACACAGATACGCAGTATTTT.

The DNA of the CDR3 is TGTGCCAGCAGTGAATCGGGGGACAGCGATATTGAAGCTTTCTTT. Encoded protein: CASSESGDSDIEAFF. This chain links TRBV25-1 with TRBJ1-1; 7 nucleotides line up with TRBD1. Germline-derived CDR1 and CDR2 are MGHDK and SYGVNS. The junction had 9 bases not matched to a gene; V was cut back by 1 base and J by 7 bases. The CDR3 is 15 residues long.

The V and J genes are TRBV9 and TRBJ1-2; the match to TRBD1 covers 7 bases. Germline V gene sequence: CDR1 SGDLS, CDR2 YYNGEE. The ends lost 3 bases at V and 8 bases at J; junction bases unmatched: 13. This CDR3 is built from 15 residues. CDR3 sequence reads: CASSGINRGGNGYTF. CDR3 nucleotides: TGTGCCAGCAGCGGAATAAACAGGGGAGGTAACGGCTACACCTTC. Complete variable domain (other parts from reference TRBV9 and TRBJ1-2): DSGVTQTPKHLITATGQRVTLRCSPRSGDLSVYWYQQSLDQGLQFLIQYYNGEERAKGNILERFSAQQFPDLHSELNLSSLELGDSALYFCASSGINRGGNGYTFGSGTRLTVV.

V is TRBV19 and J is TRBJ1-1; 12 bases fit TRBD1. CDR3 size: 16 residues. V shed 4 bases, J shed 11 bases, and the junction held 14 bases outside the gene matches. CDR1 is LNHDA, CDR2 SQIVND, per germline (reference sequence). The CDR3 spells CASSTGTGGAGVIAFF. CDR3 DNA: TGTGCCAGTAGTACGGGGACAGGGGGCGCGGGAGTGATTGCTTTCTTT.

The V gene is TRBV19, the J gene TRBJ1-2; D is uncertain. Trimming cost V 4 bases and J 3 bases, with 12 bases left between them. CDR1 and CDR2 from the germline V gene are LNHDA and SQIVND (reference sequence). This CDR3 has 14 residues. The CDR3 DNA follows: TGTGCCAGTAGTACGATGAGAACCCACTATGGCTACACCTTC. This translates into CASSTMRTHYGYTF.

The V and J genes are TRBV5-1 and TRBJ2-3; D is possibly TRBD1 (6 bases). V gave up 4 bases and J gave up 4 bases, with 13 bases separating them. Germline V gene sequence: CDR1 SGHRS, CDR2 YFSETQ. The CDR3 has 14 residues. CDR3 protein: CASSPSTGSDTQYF. Written as DNA, the CDR3 is TGCGCCAGCAGCCCCTCAACAGGGTCAGATACGCAGTATTTT.

This clone has a handful of counts. The chain employs TRBV7-3 and TRBJ1-2, with TRBD1 identical over 9 bases. V lost 3 bases and J lost 12; bases outside the gene matches: 8. This CDR3 is built from 13 residues. The germline CDR1 and CDR2 sequences are SGHTA and FQGTGA. The CDR3 nucleotides read TGTGCCAGCAGCTTCCCCGACGGACAGGGGCACACCTTC. Protein sequence: CASSFPDGQGHTF.

The chain has TRBV5-6 and TRBJ1-1; D might be TRBD1 (6 bases). This CDR3 is built from 15 residues. V lost 4 bases, J lost 5 bases, and 18 bases lay in between. Per germline, CDR1 SGHDT and CDR2 YYEEEE. The CDR3 loop reads CASSTYRVRSTEAFF. The DNA of the CDR3 is TGTGCCAGCAGCACCTACAGGGTCCGATCAACTGAAGCTTTCTTT. The full variable domain, completed using reference TRBV5-6 and TRBJ1-1, is DAGVTQSPTHLIKTRGQQVTLRCSPKSGHDTVSWYQQALGQGPQFIFQYYEEEERQRGNFPDRFSGHQFPNYSSELNVNALLLGDSALYLCASSTYRVRSTEAFFGQGTRLTVV.

This sequence joins TRBV7-2 and TRBJ2-2; 10 nucleotides align to TRBD1. The CDR3 sequence is 16 residues long. From germline, CDR1 is SGHTA and CDR2 FQGNSA. V lost 5 bases, J lost 4 bases, and 7 bases stayed unmatched. In DNA, the CDR3 is TGTGCCAGCAGCCCTGGACAGGGGGGAGTCACCGGGGAGCTGTTTTTT. Protein sequence: CASSPGQGGVTGELFF.

A few counts support this clone. This chain uses TRBV9 with TRBJ1-3; 7 nucleotides agree with TRBD1. The CDR3 runs 15 residues. With V trimmed by 0 bases and J by 7 bases, 7 bases remained unmatched. Germline V lookup: CDR1 SGDLS, CDR2 YYNGEE. The DNA of the CDR3 is TGTGCCAGCAGCGTAGCGAACACAGGGGTCAACACCATATATTTT. Translating gives CASSVANTGVNTIYF.

The chain employs TRBV7-9 and TRBJ1-1; D possibly corresponds to TRBD1 (5 bases). The CDR3 consists of 15 residues. The germline V gene has CDR1 SEHNR and CDR2 FQNEAQ (reference sequence). V gave up 3 bases and J gave up 0 bases, with 11 bases separating them. As DNA, the CDR3 is TGTGCCAGCAGCTTGGGCCAGGGCCTGAACACTGAAGCTTTCTTT. It encodes CASSLGQGLNTEAFF.

This clone was detected once. The chain combines TRBV9 with TRBJ1-3; possible D gene TRBD1, 5 bases. V was shortened by 4 bases and J by 3 bases, with 14 bases between the two germline ends. This CDR3 comprises 15 residues. CDR1 is SGDLS, CDR2 YYNGEE, per germline. DNA for the CDR3: TGTGCCAGCAGCCCCAGCCAGGGAGGTGGAAACACCATATATTTT. This gives the protein CASSPSQGGGNTIYF.

J is TRBJ2-3 and V is TRBV5-4; TRBD1 is a possible D gene (5 bases). Trimming stripped 4 bases from V and 2 bases from J, with 11 bases between. This CDR3 spans 14 amino acids. Per the germline V gene, CDR1 is SGHNT and CDR2 is YYREEE (reference sequence). CDR3 in amino acids: CASSRTQPTDTQYF. The CDR3 DNA follows: TGTGCCAGCAGCCGGACACAGCCCACAGATACGCAGTATTTT.